This T cell receptor (beta chain) appears in the sequencing data of a study of PD-1 blockade in classical Hodgkin lymphoma. Study background: The nivolumab dose that patients received was 3 mg/kg, given intravenously every 2 weeks. General observations from the study: Significant TCR diversity gains by C4D1 occurred in CD4+ but not CD8+ cells. Complete responders possessed baseline diversity comparable to newly diagnosed patients.

Trimming removed 4 bases at V and 0 bases at J, with 10 bases between. Germline CDR1 and CDR2: SQVTM and ANQGSEA. The CDR3 runs 13 residues. About this clone itself: Its antigen remains unknown.

The repertoire was sequenced with immunoSEQ multiplex PCR; TCRdb's copy has only in-frame clones and lacks some. The sample consists of approximately 27,000 clones, roughly 87% of them appearing once. The time point: cycle 4 day 1 (C4D1), after five to seven weeks of nivolumab. Each patient experienced a relapse that followed autologous stem cell transplantation, and brentuximab vedotin exposure varied. Patients showed best responses of complete response, partial response or progressive disease. The genes are TRBV29-1 and TRBJ2-7; D remains ambiguous. This material consisted of peripheral blood mononuclear cells (PBMCs), taken before the fourth cycle of nivolumab. The origin of this receptor is a human donor with classical Hodgkin lymphoma. CDR3 DNA: TGCAGCGTTGCCCAAGGCTACTCCTACGAGCAGTACTTC. Residues: CSVAQGYSYEQYF.